The T cell receptor (beta chain) under discussion was sequenced for a study of blood T cell repertoires in COVID-19. Clones were read by immunoSEQ multiplex PCR, and TCRdb kept only the in-frame ones, dropping some. The sample includes approximately 99,000 clones, less than 85% of them seen just once. This clone was observed a few times. The germline V and J ends were trimmed by 0 bases and 0 bases, with 9 bases remaining between them. CDR1 is MNHEY and CDR2 is SVGEGT in the germline V gene. This CDR3 contains 16 residues. The chain carries TRBV6-2 or TRBV6-3 and TRBJ1-5, with D hard to call. Specimen: peripheral blood. The clonotype was recovered from a woman older than 75 with active or convalescent COVID-19. CDR3 sequence (DNA): TGTGCCAGCAGTTACTCGGCGGGTATTAGCAATCAGCCCCAGCATTTT. It is translated as CASSYSAGISNQPQHF.